The 13 T cell receptor beta chains in this list originate from one sample, sequenced in a study of response to subunit inactivated influenza vaccine. MiXCR, run by TCRdb on the RT-PCR reads, gives a single entry per CDR3 protein. The profile shows 550,000 to 650,000 distinct CDR3 sequences, 12% of them singletons. This specimen consisted of PBMCs from blood, obtained on the day of vaccination. The receptors stem from a man aged 50 or older who received an inactivated influenza vaccine.

This chain links TRBV5-1 with TRBJ1-2, with D hard to call. Trimming removed 0 bases from V and 3 bases from J, with 9 bases in between. CDR3 length: 14 residues. Germline V CDR1 and CDR2: SGHRS, YFSETQ. DNA for the CDR3: TGCGCCAGCAGCTTGGCCACAACAGACTATGGCTACACCTTC. Protein sequence: CASSLATTDYGYTF. Combining the CDR3 with reference TRBV5-1 and TRBJ1-2 gives the whole variable domain KAGVTQTPRYLIKTRGQQVTLSCSPISGHRSVSWYQQTPGQGLQFLFEYFSETQRNKGNFPGRFSGRQFSNSRSEMNVSTLELGDSALYLCASSLATTDYGYTFGSGTRLTVV.

This clonotype was seen a handful of times. The chain is built from TRBV19 and TRBJ2-2; D possibly corresponds to TRBD1 (5 bases). CDR3 size: 13 residues. V lost 4 bases and J 7 bases, leaving 10 bases between the germline ends. Germline-derived CDR1 and CDR2 are LNHDA and SQIVND (reference sequence). CDR3 nucleotides: TGTGCCAGTAGTACAGGGATCTACGGGGAGCTGTTTTTT. It translates to CASSTGIYGELFF.

The CDR3 DNA reads TGTGCCAGCAGCCCGGCGGGGCAGGGGGGACTAGTCGCTAATGAGCAGTTCTTC. Translation: CASSPAGQGGLVANEQFF. The V call is TRBV2, the J call TRBJ2-1; perhaps TRBD2 as D (8 bases). Germline V gene sequence: CDR1 SNHLY, CDR2 FYNNEI. This CDR3 contains 18 residues. The ends were cut back, 6 bases at V and 7 bases at J, with 28 bases in the middle.

This clonotype came up a few times. This chain links TRBV7-2 with TRBJ2-7; TRBD1 matches at 8 bases. Germline V gives CDR1 SGHTA, CDR2 FQGNSA. There are 15 residues in the CDR3. J was trimmed by 2 bases and V by 5 bases; bases with no gene match: 8. DNA of the CDR3: TGTGCCAGCAGCAAGGACAGGGTGAACACCTACGAGCAGTACTTC. It translates to CASSKDRVNTYEQYF.

J is TRBJ2-5 and V is TRBV5-1; 8 nucleotides line up with TRBD2. Germline V gene lookup returns CDR1 SGHRS and CDR2 YFSETQ. V was pared by 1 base and J by 6 bases, with 5 bases of the junction left unmatched. The CDR3 is 14 residues long. This CDR3 is CASSLTTSVKTQYF. The DNA of the CDR3 is TGCGCCAGCAGCTTGACGACTAGCGTAAAGACCCAGTACTTC.

This clonotype was seen repeatedly, ten times or more. This chain uses TRBV21-1 with TRBJ1-6; the DNA was not compared with TRBD1, the D call given in the table. TRBV21-1 is a known pseudogene. This CDR3 is built from 15 residues. The CDR3 DNA follows: TGTGCCAGCATCATCCCGGGATTTTGTAATTCACCCCTCCACTTT. Amino acids: CASIIPGFCNSPLHF.

This clonotype was counted between two and nine times. The CDR3 loop reads CASSFSHRSLAGLPYEQYF. Here the CDR3 DNA reads TGTGCCAGCAGCTTCTCTCACAGATCCCTAGCGGGGCTTCCCTACGAGCAGTACTTC. This chain links TRBV11-2 with TRBJ2-7; 9 nucleotides match TRBD2. The germline CDR1 and CDR2 sequences are SGHAT and FQNNGV. Trimming removed 3 bases from V and 2 bases from J; junction bases left unmatched: 17. The CDR3 has 19 residues.

The chain couples TRBV4-1 to TRBJ1-3, with TRBD1 matching over 8 bases. The V gene end was trimmed by 1 base and the J gene end by 1 base; junction bases not matched to a gene: 0. Germline V gene data show CDR1 as MGHRA and CDR2 as YSYEKL. CDR3 size: 15 residues. The CDR3 is CASSQGQGSGNTIYF. The CDR3 coding sequence is TGCGCCAGCAGCCAAGGACAGGGGTCTGGAAACACCATATATTTT.

The chain joins TRBV5-1 to TRBJ1-6; TRBD1 agrees at 9 bases. After removal of 2 bases from V and 8 bases from J, the junction contained 5 bases not matched to a gene. The CDR3 is made up of 15 amino acids. Germline CDR1 SGHRS, CDR2 YFSETQ. The CDR3 sequence: CASSLQGAKDSPLHF. Written as DNA, the CDR3 is TGCGCCAGCAGCTTACAGGGGGCCAAGGATTCACCCCTCCACTTT.

This clonotype appeared a few times. The chain employs TRBV29-1 and TRBJ2-3; no clear D. CDR1 and CDR2 from the germline V gene are SQVTM and ANQGSEA. The CDR3 spans 13 residues. The germline V and J ends were trimmed by 5 bases and 0 bases, with 9 bases remaining between them. The CDR3 bases are TGCAGCGTTTTAACAGCTAGCACAGATACGCAGTATTTT. This translates into CSVLTASTDTQYF.

The rearrangement joins TRBV18 to TRBJ1-6; D uncertain. CDR3 length: 13 amino acids. CDR1 is KGHSH, CDR2 LQKENI, per germline. The ends were cut back, 3 bases at V and 8 bases at J, with 8 bases in the middle. CDR3 protein: CASSPLQDSPLHF. The DNA for the CDR3 is TGTGCCAGCTCACCGTTACAAGATTCACCCCTCCACTTT. Filled out from reference TRBV18 and TRBJ1-6, the complete variable domain reads NAGVMQNPRHLVRRRGQEARLRCSPMKGHSHVYWYRQLPEEGLKFMVYLQKENIIDESGMPKERFSAEFPKEGPSILRIQQVVRGDSAAYFCASSPLQDSPLHFGNGTRLTVT.

This clonotype turned up a few times. The CDR3 DNA follows: TGCAGCGTTGTTCTAGCGGGAGTAAATGAGCAGTTCTTC. Residues: CSVVLAGVNEQFF. The J gene is TRBJ2-1, the V gene TRBV29-1; TRBD2 agrees at 10 bases. V trimming: 4 bases; J trimming: 7 bases; junction bases outside the gene matches: 4. This CDR3 is 13 amino acids long. The germline CDR1 and CDR2 sequences are SQVTM and ANQGSEA.

The chain uses TRBV6-2 or TRBV6-3 and TRBJ1-1; D unresolved. CDR3 size: 12 residues. Trimming left V 4 bases short and J 1 base short, with 4 bases between. Germline CDR1 reads MNHEY; CDR2 reads SVGEGT. The CDR3: CASSWWNTEAFF. CDR3 in DNA: TGTGCCAGCAGTTGGTGGAACACTGAAGCTTTCTTT.